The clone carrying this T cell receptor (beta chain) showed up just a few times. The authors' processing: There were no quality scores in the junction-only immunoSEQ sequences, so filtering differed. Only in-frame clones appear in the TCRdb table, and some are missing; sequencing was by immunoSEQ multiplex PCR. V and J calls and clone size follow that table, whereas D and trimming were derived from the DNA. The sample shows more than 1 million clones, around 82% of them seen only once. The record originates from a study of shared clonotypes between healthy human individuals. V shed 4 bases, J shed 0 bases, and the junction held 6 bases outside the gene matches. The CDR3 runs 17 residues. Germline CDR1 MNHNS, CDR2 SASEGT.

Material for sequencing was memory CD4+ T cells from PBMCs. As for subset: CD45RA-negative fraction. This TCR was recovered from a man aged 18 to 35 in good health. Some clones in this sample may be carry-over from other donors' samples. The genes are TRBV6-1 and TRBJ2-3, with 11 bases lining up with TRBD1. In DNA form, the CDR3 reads TGTGCCAGCAGTGTAGGGACAGGGGGGTATAGCACAGATACGCAGTATTTT. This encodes CASSVGTGGYSTDTQYF.